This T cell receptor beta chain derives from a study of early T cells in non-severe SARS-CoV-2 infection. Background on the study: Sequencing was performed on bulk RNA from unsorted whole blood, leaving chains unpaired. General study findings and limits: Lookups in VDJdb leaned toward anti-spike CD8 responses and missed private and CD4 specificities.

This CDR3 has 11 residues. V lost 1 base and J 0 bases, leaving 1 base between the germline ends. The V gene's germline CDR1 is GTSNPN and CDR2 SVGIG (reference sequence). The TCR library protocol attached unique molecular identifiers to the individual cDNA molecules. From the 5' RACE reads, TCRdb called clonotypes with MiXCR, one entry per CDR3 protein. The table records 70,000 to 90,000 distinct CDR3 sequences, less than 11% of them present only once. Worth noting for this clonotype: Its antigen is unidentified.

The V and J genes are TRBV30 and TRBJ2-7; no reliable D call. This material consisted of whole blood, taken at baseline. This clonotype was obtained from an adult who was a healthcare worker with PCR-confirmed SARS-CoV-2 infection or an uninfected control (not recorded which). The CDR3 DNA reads TGTGCCTGGAGTGACTCCTACGAGCAGTACTTC. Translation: CAWSDSYEQYF. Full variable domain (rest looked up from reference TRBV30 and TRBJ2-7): SQTIHQWPATLVQPVGSPLSLECTVEGTSNPNLYWYRQAAGRGLQLLFYSVGIGQISSEVPQNLSASRPQDRQFILSSKKLLLSDSGFYLCAWSDSYEQYFGPGTRLTVT.